This T cell receptor (beta chain) emerged from a study of T cell responses to AZD1222 COVID-19 vaccine. Study-wide context: Pooled together were second doses at about 4 or about 12 weeks.

Clones were read by immunoSEQ multiplex PCR, and TCRdb kept only the in-frame ones, dropping some. The data hold about 260,000 clones, with about 92% observed a single time. General study findings and limits: Possibly, clonal diversity was underestimated; donors were largely white British and included more females. Only a handful of AZD1222 recipients were seropositive at baseline. After two AZD1222 doses, spike-specific TCR breadth and depth rose versus day 0.

As regards this clone: Its matching antigen is unknown.

This CDR3 region has 13 residues. The TCR comes from an adult in good health. The input for sequencing was peripheral blood, taken on day 0 of AZD1222 vaccination. This chain uses TRBV21-1 with TRBJ2-5; TRBD1 was called by the table and not checked on the DNA. TRBV21-1 is noted as a pseudogene. The CDR3 nucleotides are TGTGCCAGCAGCCGCAGGGTTCGAGAGACCCAGTACTTC. This encodes CASSRRVRETQYF.